The sequence of this TCR beta chain was determined in a study of STAT3 mutations in large granular lymphocyte leukemia. Study-wide background: Immunosuppressive therapy was given to more than half of T-LGLL patients.

As to this clone: Its antigen is unidentified. This is likely a read error, given that the CDR3 carries no conserved phenylalanine or tryptophan at its end. The DNA is omitted, as the CDR3 cannot be located on it reliably, and the CDR3 follows TCRdb's listing.

CDR1 and CDR2 from the germline V gene are GTSNPN and SVGIG (reference sequence). The CDR3 is made up of 9 amino acids, end residues included. Sequencing was performed with immunoSEQ multiplex PCR; in TCRdb, only in-frame clones are kept and a portion is missing. This listing includes fewer than 3,000 clones. Study-level points and caveats: Differing intervals and regimens complicate linking therapy response to clone burden. At least one immunodominant TCR beta clonotype appeared in every T-cell large granular lymphocyte leukemia patient.

The specimen sequenced was PBMCs. The TCR sequence derives from a human donor with T large granular lymphocyte leukemia. The donor label of this sample is uncertain. Some clones in this sample may be carry-over from other donors' samples. The chain has TRBV30 and TRBJ2-1; TRBD1, as called in the table, went unchecked against the DNA. The CDR3 loop reads CAWGNSYNE.